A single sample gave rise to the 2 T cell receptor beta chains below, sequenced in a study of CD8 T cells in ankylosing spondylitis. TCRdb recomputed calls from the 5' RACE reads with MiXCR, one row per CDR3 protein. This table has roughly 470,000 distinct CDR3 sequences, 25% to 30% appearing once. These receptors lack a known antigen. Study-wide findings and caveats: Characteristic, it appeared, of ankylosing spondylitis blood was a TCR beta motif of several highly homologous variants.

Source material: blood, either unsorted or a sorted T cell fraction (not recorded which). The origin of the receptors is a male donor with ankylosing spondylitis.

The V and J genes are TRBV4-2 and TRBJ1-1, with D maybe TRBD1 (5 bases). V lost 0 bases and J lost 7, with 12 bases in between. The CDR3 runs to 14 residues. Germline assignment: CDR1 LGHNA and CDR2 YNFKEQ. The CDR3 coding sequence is TGTGCCAGCAGCCAAGAAGGCAGGGTCGTTGAAGCTTTCTTT. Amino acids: CASSQEGRVVEAFF.

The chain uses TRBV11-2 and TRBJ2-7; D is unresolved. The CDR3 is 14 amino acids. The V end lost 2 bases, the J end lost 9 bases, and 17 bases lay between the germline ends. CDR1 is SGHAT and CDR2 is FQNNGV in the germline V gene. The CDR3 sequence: CASSLSSTSNGQYV. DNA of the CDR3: TGTGCCAGCAGCTTAAGCTCGACCTCGAATGGGCAGTACGTC.